Listed below are T cell receptor beta chains from one sample, sequenced in a study of cytomegalovirus exposure and HLA in healthy donors. Generated by immunoSEQ multiplex PCR, the TCRdb table keeps only in-frame clones and is missing some. The table has 200,000 to 250,000 clones, approximately 81% seen once. Sequencing was done on a sample of PBMCs. The receptor source for this set is a girl aged 2 to 10 in good health and CMV-seronegative. CDR3s include the opening cysteine and the closing phenylalanine or tryptophan. D genes are given only for firm matches. A clone size is listed for some rows: how often the clone was seen (once, few, many), or a class if it is expanded.

d_gene | j_gene | v_gene | abundance | CDR3aa | CDR3nt
NA | TRBJ2-5 | TRBV25-1 | NA | CASSVQGSETQYF | TGTGCCAGCAGTGTACAGGGTAGTGAGACCCAGTACTTC
TRBD2 | TRBJ2-1 | TRBV19 | NA | CASSRAGNEQFF | TGTGCCAGTAGTCGAGCGGGGAATGAGCAGTTCTTC
NA | TRBJ1-1 | TRBV23-1 | NA | CASTPGCWTEAFF | TGCGCCAGCACCCCAGGGTGTTGGACTGAAGCTTTCTTT
NA | TRBJ1-3 | TRBV15 | NA | CATSMNSGSGNTIYF | TGTGCCACCAGCATGAACAGCGGCTCTGGAAACACCATATATTTT
TRBD1 | TRBJ2-7 | TRBV7-2 | NA | CASSQDRGYTYEQYF | TGTGCCAGCAGCCAGGACAGGGGTTACACCTACGAGCAGTACTTC
TRBD1 | TRBJ2-3 | TRBV19 | NA | CAGDSPGGTDTQYF | TGTGCCGGGGACAGCCCCGGAGGCACAGATACGCAGTATTTT
TRBD1 | TRBJ1-1 | TRBV6-1 | NA | CASSVGQVDTEAFF | TGTGCCAGCAGTGTAGGACAGGTCGACACTGAAGCTTTCTTT
NA | TRBJ1-4 | TRBV30 | NA | CAWSTGMTNEKLFF | TGTGCCTGGAGTACAGGGATGACTAATGAAAAACTGTTTTTT
NA | TRBJ1-1 | TRBV10-3 | NA | CAISESNGNTEAFF | TGTGCCATCAGTGAGTCAAACGGGAACACTGAAGCTTTCTTT
TRBD2 | TRBJ2-3 | TRBV30 | NA | CAWAPGTSGTDTQYF | TGTGCCTGGGCTCCCGGGACTAGCGGCACAGATACGCAGTATTTT
NA | TRBJ1-2 | TRBV11-2 | NA | CASSRGQFEANYGYTF | TGTGCCAGCAGCCGTGGACAGTTCGAAGCTAACTATGGCTACACCTTC
NA | TRBJ1-6 | TRBV6-1 | once | CASKEFRGREPLHF | TGTGCCAGCAAAGAGTTTCGGGGGAGGGAACCCCTCCACTTT
NA | TRBJ1-6 | TRBV27 | NA | CASSIQYNSPLHF | TGTGCCAGCTCAATCCAGTATAATTCACCCCTCCACTTT
NA | TRBJ2-3 | TRBV19 | NA | CASSIRDIIRDTQYF | TGTGCCAGTAGCATCCGGGACATTATCAGAGATACGCAGTATTTT
TRBD1 | TRBJ2-6 | TRBV29-1 | NA | CSARVAGQGESEGANVLTF | TGCAGCGCCCGGGTCGCGGGACAGGGGGAATCGGAAGGGGCCAACGTCCTGACTTTC
NA | TRBJ1-6 | TRBV6-1 | NA | CASRLITGSPLHF | TGTGCCAGCAGACTAATAACGGGGTCACCCCTCCACTTT
NA | TRBJ2-7 | TRBV2 | NA | CARSDGTLSSYEQYF | TGTGCCAGATCTGACGGGACACTGAGCTCCTACGAGCAGTACTTC
TRBD1 | TRBJ1-2 | TRBV5-1 | NA | CASSYRTGIDYGYTF | TGCGCCAGCAGCTACCGGACAGGTATAGACTATGGCTACACCTTC
NA | TRBJ1-5 | TRBV2 | NA | CASRDLDDSNQPQHF | TGTGCCAGCAGGGACTTGGATGATAGCAATCAGCCCCAGCATTTT
NA | TRBJ1-6 | TRBV6-1 | few | CASSERGNNSPLHF | TGTGCCAGCAGTGAAAGGGGTAATAATTCACCCCTCCACTTT
NA | TRBJ2-1 | TRBV7-9 | NA | CASSPLLGDKGGNEQFF | TGTGCCAGCAGCCCCCTGCTAGGGGACAAGGGTGGCAATGAGCAGTTCTTC
NA | TRBJ2-3 | TRBV5-4 | few | CASNTGRERSTDTQYF | TGTGCCAGCAACACGGGACGGGAGCGCAGCACAGATACGCAGTATTTT
NA | TRBJ1-2 | TRBV29-1 | NA | CSVAWLARGNVLPVDYGYTF | TGCAGCGTTGCGTGGTTGGCGAGGGGGAATGTCTTACCGGTGGACTATGGCTACACCTTC
TRBD1 | TRBJ2-3 | TRBV5-1 | NA | CASRRQGASSTDTQYF | TGCGCCAGCAGGCGACAGGGGGCTTCTAGCACAGATACGCAGTATTTT
NA | TRBJ2-2 | TRBV19 | NA | CASRPGLHTGELFF | TGTGCCAGTAGGCCGGGACTTCACACCGGGGAGCTGTTTTTT
TRBD1 | TRBJ1-1 | TRBV7-8 | NA | CASSLGQGRIAEAFF | TGTGCCAGCAGCTTAGGACAGGGAAGGATAGCTGAAGCTTTCTTT
NA | TRBJ2-5 | TRBV19 | NA | CASSKRTGNSRETQYF | TGTGCCAGTAGTAAGCGTACAGGTAATTCGCGGGAGACCCAGTACTTC
TRBD2 | TRBJ2-7 | TRBV6-1 | once | CASSEGTSGGYEQYF | TGTGCCAGCAGTGAAGGGACTAGCGGGGGATACGAGCAGTACTTC
TRBD1 | TRBJ1-3 | TRBV30 | NA | CASQGPGNTIYF | TGTGCCTCACAGGGGCCTGGAAACACCATATATTTT
TRBD1 | TRBJ2-5 | TRBV6-1 | NA | CASSAQGAQETQYF | TGTGCCAGCAGTGCGCAGGGGGCCCAGGAGACCCAGTACTTC
NA | TRBJ2-7 | TRBV18 | NA | CASSPRIRGEQYF | TGTGCCAGCTCACCACGAATTAGAGGGGAGCAGTACTTC
NA | TRBJ1-3 | TRBV7-2 | NA | CASSFRRGFSSGNTIYF | TGTGCCAGCAGCTTTAGGAGAGGGTTCAGCTCTGGAAACACCATATATTTT
NA | TRBJ1-3 | TRBV30 | NA | CARTRKSSGNTIYF | TGTGCCCGGACCCGTAAGAGCTCTGGAAACACCATATATTTT